What follows are 8 T cell receptor beta chains derived from one specimen sequenced in a study of vaccination and CD4 T cells after COVID-19. Which antigens these TCRs recognize remains unknown. CD4+ T cells that had been cultured provided DNA sequenced with the Oncomine TCR Beta short-read assay. Each CDR3 protein gets one entry after TCRdb re-called the PCR reads with MiXCR. This table has 10,000 to 15,000 distinct CDR3 sequences, 55% to 60% appearing once. This sample's treatment: roughly nine-day PBMC culture with coronavirus spike peptide pools or control peptides (ViraFEST assay). Input material: CD4+ T cells from blood, cultured in vitro. The receptors originated from a human donor who had recovered from COVID-19.

This clonotype has more than one count but fewer than ten. The genes are TRBV20-1 and TRBJ1-4, with D possibly TRBD1 on 6 matching bases. V lost 0 bases and J 0 bases, leaving 11 bases between the germline ends. The CDR3 has 16 amino acids. The germline V gene encodes CDR1 DFQATT and CDR2 SNEGSKA (reference sequence). CDR3 amino acids: CSARDLGAATNEKLFF. The CDR3 DNA is TGCAGTGCTAGAGATTTGGGGGCTGCAACTAATGAAAAACTGTTTTTT.

This clonotype was detected once. The V call is TRBV28, the J call TRBJ2-7, with 8 nucleotides matching TRBD2. V lost 5 bases and J lost 4; bases outside the gene matches: 7. Germline V gene data show CDR1 as MDHEN and CDR2 as SYDVKM. The CDR3 runs to 14 residues. Here the CDR3 DNA reads TGTGCCAGCAGTACTAGCGGATCTACTTACGAGCAGTACTTC. This codes for CASSTSGSTYEQYF.

This clonotype was picked up a small number of times. The chain links TRBV7-3 to TRBJ2-3; TRBD2 matches 7 bases. The CDR3 is 16 amino acids. V shed 4 bases, J shed 1 base, and the junction held 8 bases outside the gene matches. Germline V gives CDR1 SGHTA, CDR2 FQGTGA. The CDR3 loop reads CASSSLGGPGTDTQYF. CDR3 bases: TGTGCCAGCAGCTCTTTGGGAGGGCCCGGCACAGATACGCAGTATTTT.

This chain uses TRBV28 with TRBJ2-3, with D possibly matching TRBD1 (6 bases). CDR1 is MDHEN, CDR2 SYDVKM, per germline. The CDR3 sequence is 15 residues long. The V end lost 3 bases, the J end lost 2 bases, and 12 bases lay between the germline ends. The CDR3 region has the DNA TGTGCCAGCAGTTTGCCCAGGGGAGCCACAGATACGCAGTATTTT. Residues: CASSLPRGATDTQYF.

This clonotype occurred a few times. The chain recombines TRBV7-2 with TRBJ1-6; possibly TRBD1 for D (5 bases). This CDR3 contains 13 residues. V was shortened by 5 bases and J by 14 bases, with 16 bases between the two germline ends. Germline assignment: CDR1 SGHTA and CDR2 FQGNSA. The CDR3 is CASSPGGGRTLHF. The CDR3 DNA follows: TGTGCCAGCAGCCCCGGGGGAGGCAGAACCCTCCACTTT.

This clonotype was observed a few times. The V call is TRBV11-2, the J call TRBJ2-7, with TRBD1 matching over 9 bases. The CDR3 spans 16 residues. Germline CDR1 and CDR2: SGHAT and FQNNGV. V trimming: 0 bases; J trimming: 4 bases; junction bases outside the gene matches: 7. The CDR3: CASSLDLIGQGYEQYF. CDR3 bases: TGTGCCAGCAGCTTAGATCTTATTGGACAGGGGTACGAGCAGTACTTC.

This clonotype turned up a few times. V is TRBV15 and J is TRBJ2-3; 12 nucleotides align to TRBD2. Germline assignment: CDR1 LNHNV and CDR2 YYDKDF (reference sequence). With 1 base clipped from V and 0 bases from J, the junction kept 2 bases outside the gene matches. The CDR3 loop spans 17 amino acids. The CDR3 protein is CATSRGGTSGSTDTQYF. CDR3 sequence (DNA): TGTGCCACCAGCAGAGGTGGGACTAGCGGGAGCACAGATACGCAGTATTTT.

In its sample, this clonotype was seen a few times. V gene TRBV19 combines with J gene TRBJ2-2; tentatively, D is TRBD2 (6 bases). The CDR3 runs to 15 residues. Germline values: CDR1 LNHDA, CDR2 SQIVND (reference sequence). The germline V and J ends were trimmed by 7 bases and 4 bases, with 16 bases remaining between them. CDR3 region: CASTQPLAGTGELFF. CDR3 nucleotides: TGTGCCAGTACCCAGCCACTAGCTGGCACCGGGGAGCTGTTTTTT.